This T cell receptor (beta chain) originates from a study of T cells in Graves' hyperthyroidism and ophthalmopathy. The sample holds many counts of this clonotype. Researchers took RNA transcripts and amplified the TCR beta CDR3 regions from them. The HTBI primer set was used in a first-round RT-PCR of the TCR CDR3. One entry per CDR3 protein, called by TCRdb with MiXCR from the multiplex PCR reads. In the table there are a few hundred thousand distinct CDR3 sequences, under 20% of which are singletons. Diagnoses rested on clinical symptoms, serum thyroxine and TRAb, thyroid ultrasound and orbital computed tomography. V was pared by 6 bases and J by 5 bases, with 14 bases between. Germline values: CDR1 SNHLY, CDR2 FYNNEI. This CDR3 region has 13 residues.

This TCR came from a man between 18 and 35 years old with Graves' ophthalmopathy. Sequenced material: blood. The J gene is TRBJ2-7, the V gene TRBV2, with D perhaps matching TRBD1 or TRBD2 (5 bases each). In DNA, the CDR3 is TGTGCCAGCAGGGGGGAGCTACCTAACGAGCAGTACTTC. Translated, it gives CASRGELPNEQYF. Drawing the rest from reference TRBV2 and TRBJ2-7, the complete variable domain is EPEVTQTPSHQVTQMGQEVILRCVPISNHLYFYWYRQILGQKVEFLVSFYNNEISEKSEIFDDQFSVERPDGSNFTLKIRSTKLEDSAMYFCASRGELPNEQYFGPGTRLTVT.